Each of the 2 T cell receptor beta chains below was sequenced from the same sample in a study of immune heterogeneity within non-small cell lung tumors. Bulk tumor genomic DNA, 600 ng per sample, was used as template. Primary tumors were biopsied several times each, far apart, intraoperatively. Patients went through curative surgery, and their non-small cell lung cancer was untreated and newly diagnosed. It was with 32 V and 13 J primers that multiplex PCR amplified TCR beta CDR3. Via MiXCR, TCRdb re-called the multiplex PCR reads, giving one row per CDR3 protein. The sample consists of 13,000 or so distinct CDR3 sequences, 23% of them appearing once. Sequencing input: lung tumor tissue. The receptors here all came from a man in his fifties with non-small cell lung cancer.

This clonotype was found a few times. The chain recombines TRBV20-1 with TRBJ2-5; no definite D call. The CDR3 extends over 14 amino acids. V was cut by 3 bases and J by 5 bases, with 16 bases left in between. The V gene's germline CDR1 is DFQATT and CDR2 SNEGSKA (reference sequence). The CDR3 DNA reads TGCAGTGCTAGTGGAGTCTCTTTAAGGGAGACCCAGTACTTC. This encodes CSASGVSLRETQYF.

With regard to this clonotype: A much more abundant neighbour one base away suggests this may be a read error. The rearrangement links TRBV6-1 to TRBJ2-5; TRBD2 matches at 7 bases. The CDR3 spans 14 residues. Germline CDR1 MNHNS, CDR2 SASEGT. Losses at the gene ends were 10 bases for V and 1 base for J; bases not matched to a gene: 9. In nucleotides, the CDR3 is TGTGCCAACAGGAGACTAGCTACCCAAGAGACCCAGTACTTC. It is translated as CANRRLATQETQYF.